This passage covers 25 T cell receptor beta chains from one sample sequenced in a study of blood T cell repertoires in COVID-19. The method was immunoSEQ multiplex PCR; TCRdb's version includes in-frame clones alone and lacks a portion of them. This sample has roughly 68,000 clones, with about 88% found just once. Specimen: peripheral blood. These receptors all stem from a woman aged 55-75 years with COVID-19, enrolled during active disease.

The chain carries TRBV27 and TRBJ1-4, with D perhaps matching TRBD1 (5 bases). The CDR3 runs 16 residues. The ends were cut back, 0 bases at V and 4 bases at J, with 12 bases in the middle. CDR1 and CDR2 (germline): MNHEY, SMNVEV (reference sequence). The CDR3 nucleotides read TGTGCCAGCAGTTTATCGATGTCAGGGTATAATGAAAAACTGTTTTTT. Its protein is CASSLSMSGYNEKLFF. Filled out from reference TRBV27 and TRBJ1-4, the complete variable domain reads EAQVTQNPRYLITVTGKKLTVTCSQNMNHEYMSWYRQDPGLGLRQIYYSMNVEVTDKGDVPEGYKVSRKEKRNFPLILESPSPNQTSLYFCASSLSMSGYNEKLFFGSGTQLSVL.

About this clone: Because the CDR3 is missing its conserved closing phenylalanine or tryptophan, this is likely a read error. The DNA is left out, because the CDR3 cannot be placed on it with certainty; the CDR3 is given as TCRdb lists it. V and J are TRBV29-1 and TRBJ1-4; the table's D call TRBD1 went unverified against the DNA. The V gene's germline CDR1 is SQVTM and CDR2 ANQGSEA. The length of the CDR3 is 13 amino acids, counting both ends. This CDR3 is CSVEDPQTGGALL.

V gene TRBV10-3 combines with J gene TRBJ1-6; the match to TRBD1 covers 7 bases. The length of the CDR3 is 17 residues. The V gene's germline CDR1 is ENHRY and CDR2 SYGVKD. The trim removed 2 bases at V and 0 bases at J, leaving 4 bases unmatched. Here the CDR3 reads CAISETGASSYNSPLHF. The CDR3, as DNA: TGTGCCATCAGTGAGACAGGGGCGAGCTCCTATAATTCACCCCTCCACTTT.

The CDR3 DNA sequence: TGTGCCAGCAGCCAAGGGACAGGCACGATCGGGGAGCTGTTTTTT. The encoded protein is CASSQGTGTIGELFF. V gene TRBV3-1 (or the pseudogene TRBV3-2) combines with J gene TRBJ2-2, with 7 bases identical to TRBD1. Germline V gives CDR1 LGHDT, CDR2 YNNKEL (reference sequence). The length of the CDR3 is 15 residues. V dropped 1 base and J dropped 7; count of bases not matched to a gene: 6.

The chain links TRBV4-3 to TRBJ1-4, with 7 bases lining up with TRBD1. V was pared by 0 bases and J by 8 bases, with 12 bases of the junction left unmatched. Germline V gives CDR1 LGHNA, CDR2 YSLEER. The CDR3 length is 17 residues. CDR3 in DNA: TGCGCCAGCAGCCAAGAGCATGGGACAGCGCTGGGGGAAAAACTGTTTTTT. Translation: CASSQEHGTALGEKLFF.

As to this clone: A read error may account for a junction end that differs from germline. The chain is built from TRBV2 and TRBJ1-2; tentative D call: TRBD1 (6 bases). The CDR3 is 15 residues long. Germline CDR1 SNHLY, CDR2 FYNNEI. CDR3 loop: CASRNPTYRDYGYTF. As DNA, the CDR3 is TGTGCCAGCAGGAATCCAACGTACAGGGACTACGGCTACACCTTC.

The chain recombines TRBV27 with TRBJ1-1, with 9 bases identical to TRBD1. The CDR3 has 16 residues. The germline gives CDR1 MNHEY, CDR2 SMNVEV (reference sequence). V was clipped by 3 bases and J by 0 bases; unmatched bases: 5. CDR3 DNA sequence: TGTGCCAGCAGTTTTGGGACAGGGATCATGAACACTGAAGCTTTCTTT. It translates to CASSFGTGIMNTEAFF.

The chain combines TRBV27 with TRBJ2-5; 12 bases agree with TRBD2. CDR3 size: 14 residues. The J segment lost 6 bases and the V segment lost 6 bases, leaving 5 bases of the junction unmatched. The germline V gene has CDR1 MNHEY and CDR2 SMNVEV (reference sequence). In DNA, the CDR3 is TGTGCCAGCAGACGACTAGCGGGAGACAAGACCCAGTACTTC. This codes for CASRRLAGDKTQYF.

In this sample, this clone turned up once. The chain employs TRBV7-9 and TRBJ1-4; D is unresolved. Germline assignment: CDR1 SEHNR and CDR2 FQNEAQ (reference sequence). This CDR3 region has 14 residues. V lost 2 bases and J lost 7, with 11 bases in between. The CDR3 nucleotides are TGTGCCAGCAGCTTACCGGCGGGTCCTGAAAAACTGTTTTTT. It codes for CASSLPAGPEKLFF.

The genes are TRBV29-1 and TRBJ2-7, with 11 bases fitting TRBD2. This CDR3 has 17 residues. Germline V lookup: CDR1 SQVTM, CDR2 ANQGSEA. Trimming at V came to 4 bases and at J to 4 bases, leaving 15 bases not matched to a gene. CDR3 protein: CSVGTGETSGRTYEQYF. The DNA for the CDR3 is TGCAGCGTTGGGACAGGGGAAACTAGCGGGAGAACGTACGAGCAGTACTTC.

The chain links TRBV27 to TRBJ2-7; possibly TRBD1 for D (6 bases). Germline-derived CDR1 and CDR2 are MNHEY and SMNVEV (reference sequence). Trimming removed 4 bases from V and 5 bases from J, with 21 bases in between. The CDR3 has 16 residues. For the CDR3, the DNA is TGTGCCAGCAGTTATAAACCCCCAGGGGTAAGCAACGAGCAGTACTTC. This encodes CASSYKPPGVSNEQYF.

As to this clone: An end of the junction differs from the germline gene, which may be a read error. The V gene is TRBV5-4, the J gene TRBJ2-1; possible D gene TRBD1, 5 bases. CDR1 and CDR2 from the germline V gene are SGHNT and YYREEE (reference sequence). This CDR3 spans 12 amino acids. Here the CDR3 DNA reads TGTGCCAGCAGCTTGGAGGCTACAGGTCCGATCTTC. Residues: CASSLEATGPIF.

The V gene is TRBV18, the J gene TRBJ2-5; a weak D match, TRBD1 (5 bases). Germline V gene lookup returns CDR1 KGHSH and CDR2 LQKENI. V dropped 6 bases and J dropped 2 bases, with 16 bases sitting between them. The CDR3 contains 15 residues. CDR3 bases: TGTGCCAGCTCCCCCAGGACACAGGTTCAAGAGACCCAGTACTTC. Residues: CASSPRTQVQETQYF.

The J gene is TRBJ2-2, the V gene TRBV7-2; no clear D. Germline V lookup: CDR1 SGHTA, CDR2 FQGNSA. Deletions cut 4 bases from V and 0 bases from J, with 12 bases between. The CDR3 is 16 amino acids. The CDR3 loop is CASSSFSSANTGELFF. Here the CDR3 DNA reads TGTGCCAGCAGCTCCTTTAGCTCGGCGAACACCGGGGAGCTGTTTTTT.

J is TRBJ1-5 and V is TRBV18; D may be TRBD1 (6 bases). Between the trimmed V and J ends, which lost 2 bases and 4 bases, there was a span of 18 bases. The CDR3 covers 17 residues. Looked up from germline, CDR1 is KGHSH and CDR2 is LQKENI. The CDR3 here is CASSPASGTRGNQPQHF. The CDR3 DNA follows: TGTGCCAGCTCACCAGCGTCCGGGACACGTGGGAATCAGCCCCAGCATTTT.

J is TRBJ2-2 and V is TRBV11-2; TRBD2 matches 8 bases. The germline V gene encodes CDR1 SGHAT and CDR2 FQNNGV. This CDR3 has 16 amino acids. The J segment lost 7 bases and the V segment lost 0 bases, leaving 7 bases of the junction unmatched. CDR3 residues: CASSLDLSGGYGELFF. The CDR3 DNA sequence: TGTGCCAGCAGCTTAGATTTGAGCGGGGGATACGGGGAGCTGTTTTTT.

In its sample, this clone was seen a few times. The CDR3 here is CASSSSGTSGRFTDTQYF. The DNA for the CDR3 is TGTGCCAGCAGTTCATCCGGGACTAGCGGGAGGTTCACAGATACGCAGTATTTT. The J gene is TRBJ2-3, the V gene TRBV28; 15 nucleotides match TRBD2. The CDR3 consists of 18 residues. Germline assignment: CDR1 MDHEN and CDR2 SYDVKM. The V segment lost 4 bases and the J segment 2 bases; nucleotides outside the gene matches: 7.

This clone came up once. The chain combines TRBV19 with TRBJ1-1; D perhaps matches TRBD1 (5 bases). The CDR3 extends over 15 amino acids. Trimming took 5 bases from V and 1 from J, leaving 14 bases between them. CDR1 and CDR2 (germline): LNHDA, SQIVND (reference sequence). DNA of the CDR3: TGTGCCAGTAGTGCCCTGGACGGGGGGAACACTGAAGCTTTCTTT. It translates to CASSALDGGNTEAFF.

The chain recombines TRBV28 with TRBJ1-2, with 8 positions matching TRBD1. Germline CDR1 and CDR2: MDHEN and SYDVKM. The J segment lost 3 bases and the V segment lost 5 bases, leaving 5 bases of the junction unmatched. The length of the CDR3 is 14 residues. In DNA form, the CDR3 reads TGTGCCAGCAGTCCCGGGACAGGATACTATGGCTACACCTTC. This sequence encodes CASSPGTGYYGYTF.

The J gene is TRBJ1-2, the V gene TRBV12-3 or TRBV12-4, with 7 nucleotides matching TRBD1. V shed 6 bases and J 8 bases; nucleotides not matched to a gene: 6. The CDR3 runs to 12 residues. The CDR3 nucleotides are TGTGCCAGCAGGCAGGGGGATTTAGGCTACACCTTC. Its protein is CASRQGDLGYTF.

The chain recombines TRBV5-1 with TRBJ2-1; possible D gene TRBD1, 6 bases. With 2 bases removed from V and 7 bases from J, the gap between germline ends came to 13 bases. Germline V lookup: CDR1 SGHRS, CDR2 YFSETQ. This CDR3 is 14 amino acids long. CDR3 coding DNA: TGCGCCAGCAGCTTTGGGGGCCTGGGGAATGAGCAGTTCTTC. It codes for CASSFGGLGNEQFF.

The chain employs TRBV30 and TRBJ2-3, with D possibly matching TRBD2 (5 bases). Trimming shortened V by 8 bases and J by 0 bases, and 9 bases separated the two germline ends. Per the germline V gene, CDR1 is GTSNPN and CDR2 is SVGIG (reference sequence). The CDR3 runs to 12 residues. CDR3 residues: CAIALSTDTQYF. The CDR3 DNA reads TGTGCCATAGCGTTAAGCACAGATACGCAGTATTTT.

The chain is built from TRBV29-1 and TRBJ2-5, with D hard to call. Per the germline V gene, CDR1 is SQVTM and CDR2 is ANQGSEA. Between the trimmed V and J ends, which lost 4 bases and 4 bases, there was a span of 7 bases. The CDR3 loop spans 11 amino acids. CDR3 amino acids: CSVASRETQYF. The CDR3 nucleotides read TGCAGCGTTGCGTCCAGAGAGACCCAGTACTTC.

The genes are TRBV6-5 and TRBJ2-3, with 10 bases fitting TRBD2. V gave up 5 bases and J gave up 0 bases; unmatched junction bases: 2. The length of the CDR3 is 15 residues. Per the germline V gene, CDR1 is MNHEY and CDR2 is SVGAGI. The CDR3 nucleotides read TGTGCCAGCAGTAGAGCGGGAGGGAGCACAGATACGCAGTATTTT. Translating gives CASSRAGGSTDTQYF.

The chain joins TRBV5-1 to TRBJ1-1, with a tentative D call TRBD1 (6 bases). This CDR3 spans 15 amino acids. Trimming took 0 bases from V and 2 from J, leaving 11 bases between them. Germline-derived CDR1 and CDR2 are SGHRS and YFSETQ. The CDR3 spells CASSLVGGVNTEAFF. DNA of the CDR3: TGCGCCAGCAGCTTGGTAGGGGGGGTCAACACTGAAGCTTTCTTT. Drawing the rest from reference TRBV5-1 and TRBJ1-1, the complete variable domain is KAGVTQTPRYLIKTRGQQVTLSCSPISGHRSVSWYQQTPGQGLQFLFEYFSETQRNKGNFPGRFSGRQFSNSRSEMNVSTLELGDSALYLCASSLVGGVNTEAFFGQGTRLTVV.